Shown below are 5 T cell receptor beta chains from a single sample sequenced in a study of cytomegalovirus exposure and HLA in healthy donors. Primers for the PCR totalled 60 Vbeta and 13 Jbeta. TCRdb keeps only in-frame clones here, not all; method: immunoSEQ multiplex PCR. Among 120,000 or so clones listed, 81% were seen once. The specimen was PBMCs. The source is a man aged 18 to 35 in good health and CMV-seronegative.

V and J are TRBV5-4 and TRBJ2-3; 7 nucleotides agree with TRBD2. After removal of 5 bases from V and 10 bases from J, the junction contained 13 bases not matched to a gene. Germline V gives CDR1 SGHNT, CDR2 YYREEE (reference sequence). The CDR3 length is 14 residues. The CDR3 nucleotides read TGTGCCAGCAGTGAACCGGGACTACGTGAAGCGCAGTATTTT. It codes for CASSEPGLREAQYF.

This clone was recorded only once. The rearrangement uses TRBV19 and TRBJ1-1; TRBD1 is a possible D gene (6 bases). Germline assignment: CDR1 LNHDA and CDR2 SQIVND (reference sequence). CDR3 length equals 14 residues. V was trimmed by 6 bases and J by 0 bases, leaving 11 bases between them. CDR3 residues: CASRMTGLNTEAFF. The CDR3 DNA reads as TGTGCCAGTAGGATGACAGGCCTGAACACTGAAGCTTTCTTT.

The chain uses TRBV5-6 and TRBJ1-2; TRBD1 aligns across 12 bases. The CDR3 contains 17 residues. The V and J ends lost 4 bases and 4 bases, in that order; junction bases with no gene match: 11. Germline V gene data show CDR1 as SGHDT and CDR2 as YYEEEE. Here the CDR3 reads CASSAKPGQGAGYGYTF. In DNA, the CDR3 is TGTGCCAGCAGCGCTAAACCGGGACAGGGGGCAGGCTATGGCTACACCTTC.

This chain uses TRBV9 with TRBJ2-5; D remains unclear. V gave up 0 bases and J gave up 3 bases, with 6 bases separating them. CDR1 and CDR2 from the germline V gene are SGDLS and YYNGEE. The CDR3 extends over 13 amino acids. As DNA, the CDR3 is TGTGCCAGCAGCGTAGGGCTCGAAGAGACCCAGTACTTC. Protein: CASSVGLEETQYF.

CDR3 region: CASSTRQGPYEQYF. DNA of the CDR3: TGCGCCAGCAGCACCCGACAGGGCCCCTACGAGCAGTACTTC. The chain links TRBV4-3 to TRBJ2-7, with 7 bases that match TRBD1. From germline, CDR1 is LGHNA and CDR2 YSLEER. There are 14 residues in the CDR3. The trim removed 5 bases at V and 2 bases at J, leaving 6 bases unmatched.